Listed here are 10 T cell receptor beta chains from one sample, sequenced in a study of T cell changes during pregnancy in multiple sclerosis. Method: immunoSEQ multiplex PCR; TCRdb's copy keeps in-frame clones and lacks some. This sample has 37,000 or so clones, with approximately 90% found just once. Sequenced here: CD4+ T cells from peripheral blood mononuclear cells, sampled in the second trimester of pregnancy. These receptors originate from a female donor with multiple sclerosis, enrolled in a pregnancy study.

This clone was detected once. This sequence joins TRBV5-1 and TRBJ2-1, with 10 bases identical to TRBD2. Germline CDR1 reads SGHRS; CDR2 reads YFSETQ. The CDR3 contains 16 residues. J gave up 5 bases and V 8 bases, and 13 bases lay outside the gene matches. The CDR3 DNA sequence: TGCGCCAGAATACTAGCGGGACCAATTACCAACAATGAGCAGTTCTTC. The encoded protein is CARILAGPITNNEQFF.

V is TRBV30 and J is TRBJ1-2; D ambiguous. The CDR3 extends over 12 amino acids. V was shortened by 4 bases and J by 8 bases, with 14 bases between the two germline ends. CDR1 is GTSNPN, CDR2 SVGIG, per germline (reference sequence). CDR3 region: CAWNLGPGGYTF. The CDR3 nucleotides read TGTGCCTGGAACCTCGGCCCCGGGGGCTACACCTTC.

By proportion, this clone is medium-sized. The chain recombines TRBV6-1 with TRBJ2-7; possible D gene TRBD1, 8 bases. Germline V gives CDR1 MNHNS, CDR2 SASEGT. The CDR3 extends over 16 amino acids. V dropped 3 bases and J dropped 3 bases, with 18 bases sitting between them. The CDR3 loop reads CASSDPGQGGIYEQYF. The CDR3 coding sequence is TGTGCCAGCAGTGACCCTGGACAGGGAGGGATCTACGAGCAGTACTTC.

V and J are TRBV19 and TRBJ1-1; 10 bases agree with TRBD1. The germline gives CDR1 LNHDA, CDR2 SQIVND (reference sequence). Trimming took 7 bases from V and 3 from J; bases not matched to a gene: 2. This CDR3 is built from 13 residues. The CDR3 loop reads CASNGQGDTEAFF. The CDR3, as DNA: TGTGCCAGTAACGGACAGGGGGACACTGAAGCTTTCTTT.

The rearrangement links TRBV11-2 to TRBJ2-7; 8 positions match TRBD2. There are 14 residues in the CDR3. V was clipped by 5 bases and J by 10 bases; unmatched bases: 13. Germline V lookup: CDR1 SGHAT, CDR2 FQNNGV. The CDR3 loop is CASSLPGGPLSQYF. The CDR3 bases are TGTGCCAGCAGCCTTCCGGGGGGGCCTCTCTCCCAGTACTTC.

The CDR3 protein is CASTLEETQYF. The CDR3 coding sequence is TGTGCCAGCACTCTAGAAGAGACCCAGTACTTC. J is TRBJ2-5 and V is TRBV6-1; the D is unclear. The CDR3 sequence is 11 residues long. The germline V and J ends were trimmed by 7 bases and 3 bases, with 6 bases remaining between them. Germline V gives CDR1 MNHNS, CDR2 SASEGT.

The chain has TRBV7-3 and TRBJ2-1; no clear D gene. This CDR3 is built from 16 residues. Trimming took off 1 base at V and 3 bases at J, with 13 bases between the two ends. The germline gives CDR1 SGHTA, CDR2 FQGTGA. The DNA of the CDR3 is TGTGCCAGCAGCTTAAGCGGCACAACCTACTACAATGAGCAGTTCTTC. It encodes CASSLSGTTYYNEQFF.

The chain combines TRBV19 with TRBJ2-7; 12 bases are shared with TRBD1. This CDR3 comprises 16 residues. The J segment lost 1 base and the V segment lost 4 bases, leaving 5 bases of the junction unmatched. The germline V gene encodes CDR1 LNHDA and CDR2 SQIVND (reference sequence). This chain's CDR3 is CASSKSGQGASYEQYF. The DNA of the CDR3 is TGTGCCAGTAGTAAGTCGGGACAGGGGGCGTCCTACGAGCAGTACTTC.

The J gene is TRBJ2-5, the V gene TRBV5-6; possible D gene TRBD2, 7 bases. Trimming pared 4 bases from V and 10 bases from J, leaving 17 bases between. The germline V gene has CDR1 SGHDT and CDR2 YYEEEE. The CDR3 has 13 residues. CDR3 sequence: CASSKEQGGYQYF. The CDR3 nucleotides read TGTGCCAGCAGCAAAGAACAGGGAGGGTACCAGTACTTC.

The rearrangement uses TRBV2 and TRBJ1-1; TRBD1 aligns across 10 bases. V was clipped by 7 bases and J by 3 bases; unmatched bases: 8. From germline, CDR1 is SNHLY and CDR2 FYNNEI. This CDR3 has 15 amino acids. The CDR3, as DNA: TGTGCCAGCATTCAGGACAGGGGGGTTGACACTGAAGCTTTCTTT. It codes for CASIQDRGVDTEAFF.